The source of this TCR beta chain is a study of cytomegalovirus exposure and HLA in healthy donors. Study results and caveats: Differences between HLA loci emerged in a later analysis of TCR association rates, with DRB1 most and HLA-C fewest. The study put under 200 TCR beta chains on its list as cytomegalovirus-associated.

Use of 60 Vbeta and 13 Jbeta primers characterized the PCR. Some clones are missing from TCRdb's copy, which holds only in-frame ones; the method was immunoSEQ multiplex PCR. The repertoire includes roughly 100,000 clones, about three quarters of them detected once, and about 5.3% sits in the top ten. In regard to this clone: The antigen remains unidentified.

This TCR came from a man between 60 and 75 years old in good health and CMV-seropositive. The sequenced sample was PBMCs.

CDR3 region: CASSSGLDTDTQYF. CDR3 nucleotides: TGTGCCAGCAGCTCGGGACTAGACACAGATACGCAGTATTTT. The V gene is TRBV7-3, the J gene TRBJ2-3, with 8 bases identical to TRBD2. Germline V gives CDR1 SGHTA, CDR2 FQGTGA. The CDR3 totals 14 residues. The junction had 2 bases not matched to a gene; V was cut back by 4 bases and J by 2 bases.